These 21 T cell receptor beta chains were all obtained from the same sample, sequenced in a study of tumor and adjacent non-tumor tissue in lung cancer. This sample's RNA came from whole unsorted tissue. Three rounds of nested PCR, following a modified ARM-PCR protocol, produced the TCRbeta library. TCRdb used MiXCR to reprocess the multiplex PCR reads, holding one entry per CDR3 protein. The sample gives 75,000 to 95,000 distinct CDR3 sequences, about 72% of which show up once; approximately 20% is in the top ten. Sequencing used lung tumor tissue. These receptor sequences come from a man aged 55 to 70 with non-small cell lung cancer.

This clonotype was found many times. The V call is TRBV6-2 or TRBV6-3, the J call TRBJ1-5; tentatively, D is TRBD1 (5 bases). V was cut by 7 bases and J by 9 bases, with 13 bases left in between. CDR3 length: 12 residues. Germline V gene data show CDR1 as MNHEY and CDR2 as SVGEGT. The CDR3 here is CASNSGSRPQHF. For the CDR3, the DNA is TGTGCCAGCAACTCAGGGAGTCGGCCCCAGCATTTT.

This rearrangement joins TRBV2 to TRBJ2-6, with 9 bases identical to TRBD1. Germline assignment: CDR1 SNHLY and CDR2 FYNNEI. CDR3 length: 17 amino acids. The V gene end was trimmed by 2 bases and the J gene end by 2 bases; junction bases not matched to a gene: 4. CDR3 bases: TGTGCCAGCAGTGAAACTACAGGGGGCCCTGGGGCCAACGTCCTGACTTTC. Encoded protein: CASSETTGGPGANVLTF.

The sample holds a few counts of this clonotype. This clone may be a read error of a much larger clone one base away. This chain uses TRBV6-1 with TRBJ1-6; 12 bases are shared with TRBD1. V shed 6 bases, J shed 7 bases, and the junction held 13 bases outside the gene matches. CDR1 is MNHNS, CDR2 SASEGT, per germline. The length of the CDR3 is 18 residues. The CDR3 sequence: CASRRMGTGGHGNSPLHF. CDR3 DNA: TGTGCCAGCAGAAGAATGGGGACAGGGGGCCACGGAAATTCACCCCTCCACTTT.

This clonotype has a count of ten or more. The V call is TRBV6-7, the J call TRBJ2-5, with 13 bases lining up with TRBD2. TRBV6-7 has ORF status, its function being uncertain. The CDR3 has 17 residues. The V gene end was trimmed by 2 bases and the J gene end by 5 bases; junction bases not matched to a gene: 8. CDR3 in amino acids: CASSYALGLAGRETQYF. For the CDR3, the DNA is TGTGCCAGCAGTTACGCCTTGGGACTAGCGGGACGCGAGACCCAGTACTTC.

This rearrangement joins TRBV11-2 to TRBJ2-1; perhaps TRBD1 as D (5 bases). V shed 9 bases and J shed 11 bases, with 26 bases lying between them. The CDR3 is 15 residues long. From germline, CDR1 is SGHAT and CDR2 FQNNGV. This CDR3 reads CASSLGQGGSLKQFF. The CDR3 nucleotides read TGTGCCAGTAGTTTAGGGCAGGGTGGTTCCCTTAAGCAGTTCTTC.

The chain is built from TRBV11-1 and TRBJ2-3; D may match TRBD1 or TRBD2 (6 bases each). This CDR3 comprises 16 residues. The V gene lost 5 bases and the J gene lost 12 bases, with 27 bases spanning the gap. CDR1 and CDR2 from the germline V gene are SGHAT and FQDESV (reference sequence). CDR3 sequence: CASSIIPGAGGDIQYF. The CDR3 DNA reads as TGTGCCAGCAGCATTATCCCGGGGGCCGGGGGAGATATACAGTATTTT. Variable domain in full (rest from reference TRBV11-1 and TRBJ2-3): EAEVAQSPRYKITEKSQAVAFWCDPISGHATLYWYRQILGQGPELLVQFQDESVVDDSQLPKDRFSAERLKGVDSTLKIQPAELGDSAMYLCASSIIPGAGGDIQYFGPGTRLTVL.

The sample holds many counts of this clonotype. The chain has TRBV5-4 and TRBJ2-1; D is possibly TRBD2 (6 bases). Trimming left V 4 bases short and J 7 bases short, with 27 bases between. The germline V gene encodes CDR1 SGHNT and CDR2 YYREEE (reference sequence). This CDR3 has 18 residues. The CDR3 loop is CASSLDQFRSAGGNEQFF. DNA of the CDR3: TGTGCCAGCAGCCTCGATCAATTCAGATCAGCGGGTGGGAATGAGCAGTTCTTC. Looking up the rest from reference TRBV5-4 and TRBJ2-1 gives the full variable domain: ETGVTQSPTHLIKTRGQQVTLRCSSQSGHNTVSWYQQALGQGPQFIFQYYREEENGRGNFPPRFSGLQFPNYSSELNVNALELDDSALYLCASSLDQFRSAGGNEQFFGPGTRLTVL.

As concerns this clonotype: Likely a read error: the CDR3 ends without its conserved phenylalanine or tryptophan. This rearrangement joins TRBV5-6 to TRBJ1-1, with 8 bases identical to TRBD1. Per germline, CDR1 SGHDT and CDR2 YYEEEE. CDR3 length equals 19 residues. The CDR3 DNA is TGTGCCAGCAGCCCTCCCAAGGACAGGGTACTGTTAATGAACACCGAAGCTTTCTCT. Translation gives CASSPPKDRVLLMNTEAFS.

With respect to this clonotype: Germline is not matched at one junction end, which may reflect a read error. This chain uses TRBV11-1 with TRBJ2-1, with 9 bases aligning to TRBD1. From germline, CDR1 is SGHAT and CDR2 FQDESV (reference sequence). There are 15 residues in the CDR3. CDR3 nucleotide sequence: TGTACCAGCAGTTTATGGGACAGGGATTCAGAAGGGCAGTTCTTC. Translation: CTSSLWDRDSEGQFF.

As to this clonotype: One junction end disagrees with the germline gene, perhaps due to a read error. This chain links TRBV11-2 with TRBJ2-3; D not resolved. Germline V gives CDR1 SGHAT, CDR2 FQNNGV. The CDR3 covers 14 residues. CDR3 bases: TGTGCCAGCAGCCAACGGACCTATACGGCTACGCAGTTTTTT. This codes for CASSQRTYTATQFF.

The rearrangement uses TRBV6-5 and TRBJ1-6; TRBD1 agrees at 7 bases. The V segment lost 6 bases and the J segment 7 bases; nucleotides outside the gene matches: 12. The CDR3 is 16 amino acids. Germline CDR1 is MNHEY and CDR2 is SVGAGI. The CDR3 region is CASRRTGVVENSPLHF. For the CDR3, the DNA is TGTGCCAGCAGAAGGACAGGAGTGGTAGAGAATTCACCCCTCCACTTT.

This rearrangement joins TRBV30 to TRBJ1-1; D perhaps matches TRBD1 (5 bases). CDR1 and CDR2 from the germline V gene are GTSNPN and SVGIG (reference sequence). The CDR3 has 14 residues. Trimming removed 4 bases at V and 5 bases at J, with 17 bases between. The CDR3: CAWNGGTAGTEAFF. In DNA, the CDR3 is TGTGCCTGGAATGGGGGGACCGCGGGGACTGAAGCTTTCTTT.

To note about this clonotype: One end of the junction does not line up with germline, which may come from a read error. The V gene is TRBV12-3 or TRBV12-4, the J gene TRBJ2-6, with a tentative D call TRBD2 (6 bases). The CDR3 contains 17 residues. CDR3 DNA: TGTGCCAACAGTCCCGGGACTTCTGTCTCTGGGACCAACGTCCTGACTTTC. Translated, it gives CANSPGTSVSGTNVLTF.

On this clonotype: The junction departs from the called germline gene at one end, perhaps through a read error. The chain uses TRBV6-6 and TRBJ1-1; D call uncertain. The CDR3 spans 12 residues. Per the germline V gene, CDR1 is MNHNY and CDR2 is SVGAGI (reference sequence). The CDR3 DNA reads TGCGCCAGCAATCCTCCGAGCACTGAAGCTCTCTTT. It is translated as CASNPPSTEALF.

This clonotype was seen at least ten times. The chain recombines TRBV4-1 with TRBJ2-1, with D perhaps TRBD1 (6 bases). Germline lookup yields CDR1 MGHRA and CDR2 YSYEKL. The length of the CDR3 is 17 residues. Between the trimmed V and J ends, which lost 0 bases and 0 bases, there was a span of 12 bases. The CDR3 here is CASSQEPRTASYNEQFF. CDR3 coding DNA: TGCGCCAGCAGCCAAGAACCCCGGACAGCCTCCTACAATGAGCAGTTCTTC.

The rearrangement uses TRBV29-1 and TRBJ1-1, with TRBD1 matching 8 bases. The CDR3 is made up of 13 amino acids. Germline V lookup: CDR1 SQVTM, CDR2 ANQGSEA. The CDR3 DNA reads TGCATTGTTGAGGCGCAGGGGGCTTGGCGAGCTTTCTTT. Translating gives CIVEAQGAWRAFF.

This clonotype was observed at least ten times. This chain connects TRBV12-3 or TRBV12-4 to TRBJ1-5, with a weak D call TRBD1 (6 bases). V was pared by 6 bases and J by 2 bases, with 14 bases between. CDR3 length: 15 amino acids. The CDR3 DNA sequence: TGTGCCAGCAGCAATGTGGGGGCCGGCAATCAGCCCCAGCATTTT. Translation gives CASSNVGAGNQPQHF.

On this clonotype itself: The junction differs from germline at one of its ends, possibly a read error. The V gene is TRBV4-2, the J gene TRBJ1-1; D is undetermined. The CDR3 length is 14 residues. From germline, CDR1 is LGHNA and CDR2 YNFKEQ. Here the CDR3 DNA reads TGTGACAGCAGCCGACACCAGGAGAGCACTGAAGCTTTCTTT. It codes for CDSSRHQESTEAFF.

This clonotype was observed a few times. This may stem from a read error, because a much larger clone lies one nucleotide away. The chain combines TRBV12-3 or TRBV12-4 with TRBJ1-1, with D maybe TRBD1 (6 bases). This CDR3 contains 16 residues. Here the CDR3 DNA reads TGTGCCAGCAGTTTAGGTTCCGTAGGGGGTCGCACTGCAGCTTTCTTT. Protein: CASSLGSVGGRTAAFF.

At least ten counts were recorded for this clonotype. The DNA of the CDR3 is TGCAGCGTTGGCGACATCCCCAGCTCCTACGAGCAGTACTTC. Translating gives CSVGDIPSSYEQYF. V and J are TRBV29-1 and TRBJ2-7; no firm D call. Germline values: CDR1 SQVTM, CDR2 ANQGSEA. The CDR3 extends over 14 amino acids. The ends were cut back, 4 bases at V and 0 bases at J, with 13 bases in the middle.

The J gene is TRBJ2-7, the V gene TRBV6-6; tentatively, D is TRBD1 or TRBD2 (6 bases each). Germline V gene sequence: CDR1 MNHNY, CDR2 SVGAGI (reference sequence). The CDR3 loop spans 14 amino acids. V was shortened by 6 bases and J by 6 bases, with 18 bases between the two germline ends. The chain's CDR3 is CASRLMGGASEQYF. The CDR3, as DNA: TGTGCCAGCAGACTGATGGGGGGCGCTTCCGAGCAGTACTTC.